Sequencing of this T cell receptor beta chain was carried out in a study of blood T cell repertoires in COVID-19. In the original analysis: Reference gene primer amplification gave estimated nucleated cell counts. The method was immunoSEQ multiplex PCR; TCRdb's version includes in-frame clones alone and lacks a portion of them. D and trimming were read from the DNA, whereas the V and J calls and clone size are those reported in that table. Among over 100,000 clones listed, around 80% were seen once. Germline assignment: CDR1 SGHTA and CDR2 FQGTGA. The CDR3 has 13 residues. The J segment lost 4 bases and the V segment lost 6 bases, leaving 4 bases of the junction unmatched.

The sequence was obtained from a man aged 55 to 70 with active or convalescent COVID-19. The sequenced sample was peripheral blood. This rearrangement joins TRBV7-3 to TRBJ2-5, with TRBD1 matching over 8 bases. The CDR3 DNA follows: TGTGCCAGCAGTTCAGGGGGCCCAGAGACCCAGTACTTC. Translation: CASSSGGPETQYF.